What follows are 32 T cell receptor beta chains derived from one specimen sequenced in a study of response to subunit inactivated influenza vaccine. Each CDR3 protein gets one entry after TCRdb re-called the RT-PCR reads with MiXCR. Among 550,000 to 800,000 distinct CDR3 sequences listed, about a sixth were seen once. The input for sequencing was PBMCs from blood, taken about 13 days after vaccination. The receptor source for this set is a man aged 45-65 years who received an inactivated influenza vaccine.

J is TRBJ2-7 and V is TRBV12-3 or TRBV12-4; D is uncertain. V was cut by 3 bases and J by 7 bases, with 22 bases left in between. The CDR3 is 16 residues long. The CDR3 coding sequence is TGTGCCAGCAGTTTTTCCCCTCTGGGCAGAATCGCTGAGCAGTACTTC. Its translation is CASSFSPLGRIAEQYF.

V usage is TRBV28 and J usage is TRBJ1-1, with 10 nucleotides matching TRBD1. The CDR3 totals 14 residues. V trimming: 6 bases; J trimming: 6 bases; junction bases outside the gene matches: 7. CDR1 and CDR2 (germline): MDHEN, SYDVKM. Here the CDR3 DNA reads TGTGCCAGCAGGCGACAGGGGGCTAGGGCTGAAGCTTTCTTT. This encodes CASRRQGARAEAFF.

CDR3 region: CASSGRDGSTDTQYF. For the CDR3, the DNA is TGTGCCAGCAGCGGACGGGACGGGTCCACAGATACGCAGTATTTT. V is TRBV7-8 and J is TRBJ2-3; D is perhaps TRBD1 or TRBD2 (5 bases each). V gave up 5 bases and J gave up 2 bases, with 14 bases separating them. This CDR3 contains 15 residues. Germline V CDR1 and CDR2: SGHVS, FQNEAQ.

In this sample, this clonotype turned up a few times. The chain recombines TRBV12-3 or TRBV12-4 with TRBJ2-7; D is unresolved. The CDR3 sequence is 14 residues long. With 6 bases removed from V and 3 bases from J, the gap between germline ends came to 15 bases. Here the CDR3 reads CASRPGPRNYEQYF. CDR3 coding DNA: TGTGCCAGCAGACCAGGACCGAGGAACTACGAGCAGTACTTC.

The rearrangement joins TRBV20-1 to TRBJ2-7; 7 bases line up with TRBD1. The CDR3 covers 15 residues. The trim removed 6 bases at V and 1 base at J, leaving 12 bases unmatched. Germline assignment: CDR1 DFQATT and CDR2 SNEGSKA (reference sequence). The CDR3 sequence: CSAPKPPRGSYEQYF. The CDR3 DNA follows: TGCAGTGCCCCGAAGCCGCCCAGGGGGTCCTACGAGCAGTACTTC.

This clonotype occurred many times. The chain carries TRBV12-3 or TRBV12-4 and TRBJ2-7; possibly TRBD2 for D (5 bases). Trimming removed 7 bases at V and 3 bases at J, with 13 bases between. The CDR3 consists of 13 residues. CDR3 residues: CASTETGYYEQYF. The CDR3, as DNA: TGTGCCAGCACAGAGACGGGATACTACGAGCAGTACTTC.

This clonotype occurred many times. The chain links TRBV27 to TRBJ2-1, with 13 positions matching TRBD2. CDR1 is MNHEY and CDR2 is SMNVEV in the germline V gene (reference sequence). CDR3 size: 17 residues. J gave up 6 bases and V 2 bases, and 7 bases lay outside the gene matches. Here the CDR3 reads CASSLILAGGPSNEQFF. The CDR3 nucleotides read TGTGCCAGCAGTTTAATACTAGCGGGAGGGCCGAGCAATGAGCAGTTCTTC.

This clonotype was recorded many times. V and J are TRBV10-2 and TRBJ2-2, with D hard to call. Germline CDR1 is WSHSY and CDR2 is SAAADI. The CDR3 sequence is 14 residues long. V was clipped by 6 bases and J by 1 base, with 9 bases between them. In DNA form, the CDR3 reads TGCGCCAGCAGAAAACAAGAGAACACCGGGGAGCTGTTTTTT. It encodes CASRKQENTGELFF.

This clonotype was found once. J is TRBJ2-7 and V is TRBV20-1; D possibly corresponds to TRBD1 (5 bases). Germline CDR1 reads DFQATT; CDR2 reads SNEGSKA (reference sequence). The CDR3 runs 14 residues. Trimming pared 3 bases from V and 5 bases from J, leaving 17 bases between. CDR3 protein: CSASFRPGWDEQYF. CDR3 DNA sequence: TGCAGTGCTAGCTTTCGACCAGGGTGGGACGAGCAGTACTTC.

This clonotype was detected only a few times. This chain links TRBV12-3 or TRBV12-4 with TRBJ2-3; TRBD1 matches at 7 bases. The CDR3 extends over 14 amino acids. V gave up 7 bases and J gave up 10 bases; unmatched junction bases: 14. DNA for the CDR3: TGTGCCAGCACCCTCGCGGACAGGTCACTTGCGCAGTATTTT. Translated, it gives CASTLADRSLAQYF.

The rearrangement joins TRBV4-1 to TRBJ2-6, with D perhaps matching TRBD1 or TRBD2 (5 bases each). Germline V gene sequence: CDR1 MGHRA, CDR2 YSYEKL. The CDR3 consists of 18 residues. V gave up 0 bases and J gave up 0 bases, with 12 bases separating them. The DNA for the CDR3 is TGCGCCAGCAGCCAAGAACGGGATGGGGGCTCTGGGGCCAACGTCCTGACTTTC. Translated: CASSQERDGGSGANVLTF.

The gene calls are TRBV7-2 and TRBJ2-7; tentatively, D is TRBD1 or TRBD2 (7 bases each). V was clipped by 5 bases and J by 1 base, with 12 bases between them. The CDR3 extends over 14 amino acids. Germline V gives CDR1 SGHTA, CDR2 FQGNSA. The CDR3 reads CASSAQGGSYEQYF. The CDR3, as DNA: TGTGCCAGCAGCGCCCAGGGGGGGTCCTACGAGCAGTACTTC.

V and J are TRBV20-1 and TRBJ2-3; maybe TRBD2 (6 bases). The CDR3 extends over 16 amino acids. Germline values: CDR1 DFQATT, CDR2 SNEGSKA (reference sequence). V lost 0 bases to trimming and J lost 2 bases, with 15 bases between them. The CDR3, as DNA: TGCAGTGCTAGAGATTTGCTAGCGACTCACACAGATACGCAGTATTTT. Translated, it gives CSARDLLATHTDTQYF.

The V and J genes are TRBV5-1 and TRBJ2-2, with D possibly called TRBD1 or TRBD2 (6 bases each). V was trimmed by 4 bases and J by 5 bases, leaving 15 bases between them. The germline gives CDR1 SGHRS, CDR2 YFSETQ. CDR3 length: 15 amino acids. This CDR3 reads CASSGGTPDTGELFF. The CDR3 DNA sequence: TGCGCCAGCAGCGGCGGGACACCCGATACCGGGGAGCTGTTTTTT.

This clonotype came up many times. V is TRBV4-2 and J is TRBJ2-7; a possible D gene is TRBD1 (6 bases). Trimming took off 1 base at V and 1 base at J, with 11 bases between the two ends. The CDR3 runs 15 residues. Germline V lookup: CDR1 LGHNA, CDR2 YNFKEQ. The CDR3 sequence is CASSQGTGRSYEQYF. CDR3 DNA: TGTGCCAGCAGCCAAGGAACAGGGAGATCCTACGAGCAGTACTTC.

This clonotype turned up a few times. The chain uses TRBV4-1 and TRBJ2-5; D possibly corresponds to TRBD1 (5 bases). The V end was cut by 0 bases, the J end by 4 bases, with 9 bases between. The CDR3 sequence is 14 residues long. From germline, CDR1 is MGHRA and CDR2 YSYEKL. In DNA, the CDR3 is TGCGCCAGCAGCCAAGAGGGGCTGGCAGAGACCCAGTACTTC. Amino acids: CASSQEGLAETQYF.

The gene calls are TRBV3-1 and TRBJ2-3, with no clear D. Trimming pared 0 bases from V and 2 bases from J, leaving 12 bases between. Germline V CDR1 and CDR2: LGHDT, YNNKEL (reference sequence). This CDR3 has 16 amino acids. The CDR3 loop reads CASSQELTLHTDTQYF. The CDR3 DNA reads TGTGCCAGCAGCCAAGAGCTTACCCTGCACACAGATACGCAGTATTTT.

This clonotype was seen repeatedly, ten times or more. The chain carries TRBV12-3 or TRBV12-4 and TRBJ2-5, with a tentative D call TRBD2 (5 bases). V was shortened by 6 bases and J by 7 bases, with 15 bases between the two germline ends. This CDR3 has 13 residues. The CDR3 DNA sequence: TGTGCCAGCAGCCCTCTTTTAGAGGGGACCCAGTACTTC. Translated: CASSPLLEGTQYF.

This chain joins TRBV28 and TRBJ1-2, with D possibly TRBD1 on 5 matching bases. Germline assignment: CDR1 MDHEN and CDR2 SYDVKM. Trimming removed 5 bases at V and 5 bases at J, with 15 bases between. CDR3 length: 14 amino acids. The CDR3 DNA sequence: TGTGCCAGCAGTCCTGGGACGGTGGGGTATGGCTACACCTTC. It yields the protein CASSPGTVGYGYTF.

The chain employs TRBV7-9 and TRBJ2-5, with D uncertain. Deletions cut 4 bases from V and 2 bases from J, with 11 bases between. In germline, CDR1 is SEHNR, CDR2 FQNEAQ (reference sequence). The length of the CDR3 is 14 residues. DNA for the CDR3: TGTGCCAGCAGCTCGTCACGCCGTCAAGAGACCCAGTACTTC. It encodes CASSSSRRQETQYF.

This clonotype was seen a few times. CDR3 DNA sequence: TGCAGTGCCAACGTGGCGGGAGCCTCACAAGAGACCCAGTACTTC. Its protein is CSANVAGASQETQYF. The chain joins TRBV20-1 to TRBJ2-5, with 7 bases lining up with TRBD2. V shed 6 bases, J shed 2 bases, and the junction held 12 bases outside the gene matches. Germline lookup yields CDR1 DFQATT and CDR2 SNEGSKA (reference sequence). The CDR3 covers 15 residues.

V gene TRBV12-3 or TRBV12-4 combines with J gene TRBJ1-5; unclear D gene. The V gene lost 3 bases and the J gene lost 0 bases, with 12 bases spanning the gap. This CDR3 has 16 amino acids. In DNA form, the CDR3 reads TGTGCCAGCAGTTTGGGCCTTTCGGTTAGCAATCAGCCCCAGCATTTT. Protein product: CASSLGLSVSNQPQHF.

Only a few counts were recorded for this clonotype. This chain links TRBV5-1 with TRBJ2-3; 8 bases are a match to TRBD2. In germline, CDR1 is SGHRS, CDR2 YFSETQ. CDR3 size: 15 residues. V was clipped by 4 bases and J by 4 bases; unmatched bases: 8. CDR3 bases: TGCGCCAGCAGCACCAGCGGGGGACCGGCAGATACGCAGTATTTT. It specifies CASSTSGGPADTQYF.

This clonotype was counted a few times. J is TRBJ2-7 and V is TRBV7-9; D might be TRBD2 (5 bases). The CDR3 is made up of 14 amino acids. CDR1 is SEHNR and CDR2 is FQNEAQ in the germline V gene (reference sequence). The ends were cut back, 5 bases at V and 3 bases at J, with 14 bases in the middle. CDR3 loop: CASSPHPDYYEQYF. The CDR3, as DNA: TGTGCCAGCAGCCCCCACCCCGACTACTACGAGCAGTACTTC.

This clonotype has more than one count but fewer than ten. Written as DNA, the CDR3 is TGTGCCACCAGCAATCCCAGGGGGGGGGAAAAACTGTTTTTT. This sequence encodes CATSNPRGGEKLFF. V and J are TRBV15 and TRBJ1-4; 7 bases align to TRBD1. Germline V lookup: CDR1 LNHNV, CDR2 YYDKDF (reference sequence). The junction had 7 bases not matched to a gene; V was cut back by 4 bases and J by 8 bases. This CDR3 has 14 amino acids.

This clonotype was recorded a few times. The rearrangement links TRBV3-1 to TRBJ2-3; 14 nucleotides agree with TRBD2. This CDR3 spans 17 amino acids. Losses at the gene ends were 4 bases for V and 1 base for J; bases not matched to a gene: 4. Germline V gene sequence: CDR1 LGHDT, CDR2 YNNKEL (reference sequence). As DNA, the CDR3 is TGTGCCAGCAGCCTGACTAGCGGGAGGGTAGGCACAGATACGCAGTATTTT. Its translation: CASSLTSGRVGTDTQYF.

This clonotype was observed a handful of times. The V and J genes are TRBV29-1 and TRBJ2-5; the D gene is possibly TRBD1 (6 bases). The germline gives CDR1 SQVTM, CDR2 ANQGSEA. V was shortened by 3 bases and J by 2 bases, with 16 bases between the two germline ends. This CDR3 is built from 15 residues. CDR3 loop: CSVDFRDTNQETQYF. CDR3 DNA sequence: TGCAGCGTTGATTTTAGGGACACGAATCAAGAGACCCAGTACTTC.

The chain recombines TRBV27 with TRBJ2-3, with a weak D call TRBD1 (7 bases). Germline assignment: CDR1 MNHEY and CDR2 SMNVEV (reference sequence). The V end was cut by 5 bases, the J end by 1 base, with 16 bases between. CDR3 length: 16 residues. CDR3 sequence: CASSPYRGGGTDTQYF. In nucleotides, the CDR3 is TGTGCCAGCAGTCCATACAGGGGCGGGGGCACAGATACGCAGTATTTT.

The gene calls are TRBV11-1 and TRBJ2-2, with D unclear. The germline CDR1 and CDR2 sequences are SGHAT and FQDESV (reference sequence). Trimming took off 3 bases at V and 0 bases at J, with 26 bases between the two ends. The CDR3 is made up of 21 amino acids. DNA for the CDR3: TGTGCCAGCAGCTTGGTGGGGAAGGCGGCACGCGGTATCACGAACACCGGGGAGCTGTTTTTT. Translated, it gives CASSLVGKAARGITNTGELFF.

This rearrangement joins TRBV30 to TRBJ2-1; 7 bases are a match to TRBD2. The CDR3 is 16 residues long. In germline, CDR1 is GTSNPN, CDR2 SVGIG (reference sequence). V shed 0 bases and J 9 bases; nucleotides not matched to a gene: 14. The CDR3 nucleotides are TGTGCCTGGAGTGTATTCGGCTCACGGGAGGTTCGTGAGCAGTTCTTC. Protein: CAWSVFGSREVREQFF.

This sequence joins TRBV5-1 and TRBJ2-2, with TRBD1 matching over 11 bases. V shed 3 bases, J shed 5 bases, and the junction held 9 bases outside the gene matches. This CDR3 comprises 17 residues. Germline lookup yields CDR1 SGHRS and CDR2 YFSETQ. CDR3 protein: CASSSGQGASRTGELFF. In nucleotides, the CDR3 is TGCGCCAGCAGCTCCGGACAGGGGGCTTCGCGTACCGGGGAGCTGTTTTTT.

The chain joins TRBV10-3 to TRBJ2-1; 9 bases line up with TRBD1. After removal of 7 bases from V and 7 bases from J, the junction contained 14 bases not matched to a gene. CDR3 size: 16 residues. Per the germline V gene, CDR1 is ENHRY and CDR2 is SYGVKD. In nucleotides, the CDR3 is TGTGCCATCATTAACGACAGGGGGAAGGGGTGGAATGAGCAGTTCTTC. Residues: CAIINDRGKGWNEQFF.